The clone carrying this T cell receptor beta chain was counted a few times. As originally analysed: The authors estimated nucleated cell counts from reference gene primer amplification. Sequencing was performed with immunoSEQ multiplex PCR; in TCRdb, only in-frame clones are kept and a portion is missing. V, J and clone size are those of that table, while D and trimming were read from the DNA. The data show 300,000 or so clones, roughly 80% seen once. These data originate in a study of blood T cell repertoires in COVID-19. Study background: Researchers got acute and convalescent COVID-19 samples from the United States, Italy and Spain. Sources were T cells, B-cell-depleted T cells, or PBMCs; the material itself was cDNA or gDNA.

V shed 3 bases and J shed 1 base, with 4 bases lying between them. This CDR3 is 13 amino acids long. From germline, CDR1 is PRHDT and CDR2 FYEKMQ (reference sequence). V usage is TRBV13 and J usage is TRBJ1-3; no firm D call. The receptor was derived from a woman in her fifties or sixties with active or convalescent COVID-19. Sequenced: peripheral blood. The CDR3 DNA is TGTGCCAGCAGCTTCCGTTCTGGAAACACCATATATTTT. The encoded protein is CASSFRSGNTIYF.